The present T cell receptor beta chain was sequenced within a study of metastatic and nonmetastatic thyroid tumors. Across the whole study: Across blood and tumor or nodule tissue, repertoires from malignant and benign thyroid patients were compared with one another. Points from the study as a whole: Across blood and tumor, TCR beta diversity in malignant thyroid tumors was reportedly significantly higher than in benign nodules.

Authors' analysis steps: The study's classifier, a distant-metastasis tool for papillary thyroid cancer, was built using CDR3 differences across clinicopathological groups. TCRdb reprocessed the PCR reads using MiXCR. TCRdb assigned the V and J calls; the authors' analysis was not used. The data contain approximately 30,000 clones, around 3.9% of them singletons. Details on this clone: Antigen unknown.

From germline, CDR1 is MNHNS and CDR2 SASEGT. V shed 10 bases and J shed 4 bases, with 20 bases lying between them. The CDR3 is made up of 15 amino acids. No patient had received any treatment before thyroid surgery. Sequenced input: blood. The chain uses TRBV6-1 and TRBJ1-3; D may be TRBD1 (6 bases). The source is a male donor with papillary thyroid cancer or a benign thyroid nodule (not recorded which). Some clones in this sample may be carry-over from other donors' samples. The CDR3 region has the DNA TGTGCCACTTCACTGGACAGTCTCTCCGGAAACACCATATATTTT. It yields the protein CATSLDSLSGNTIYF.